The next 23 T cell receptor beta chains were all read from a single sample in a study of blood T cells in healthy people across ages. The second PCR ran roughly 7 to 12 cycles with a sample-barcoded 5' primer and J-beta primers. TCRdb ran MiXCR on the 5' RACE reads and lists one entry per CDR3 protein. The sample records nearly 800,000 distinct CDR3 sequences, more than 20% being singletons. Separately, the same data were catalogued under a study of T cells of mothers and their children.

The sequencing sample was made of blood. The receptors stem from a boy between 5 and 17 years old in good health.

About this clonotype itself: The junction and the germline gene differ at one end; a read error may be behind it. The V call is TRBV15, the J call TRBJ2-1, with 7 nucleotides matching TRBD2. This CDR3 is built from 17 residues. Germline CDR1 is LNHNV and CDR2 is YYDKDF (reference sequence). CDR3 loop: CATSREYGGRSYNEQLF. CDR3 DNA sequence: TGTGCCACCAGCAGAGAGTACGGCGGGAGATCCTACAATGAGCAGCTCTTC.

The V call is TRBV10-3, the J call TRBJ1-2; TRBD1 matches 8 bases. This CDR3 is built from 15 residues. CDR1 and CDR2 from the germline V gene are ENHRY and SYGVKD. V lost 3 bases and J lost 4; bases outside the gene matches: 7. The CDR3 loop is CAISDATGGGYGYTF. In DNA form, the CDR3 reads TGTGCCATCAGTGACGCAACAGGGGGTGGCTATGGCTACACCTTC.

This chain links TRBV5-4 with TRBJ2-3; TRBD1 matches at 9 bases. The V segment lost 3 bases and the J segment 5 bases; nucleotides outside the gene matches: 7. In germline, CDR1 is SGHNT, CDR2 YYREEE (reference sequence). This CDR3 has 15 residues. The CDR3 DNA is TGTGCCAGCAGCTCGGACAGGGGACGCTTAGATACGCAGTATTTT. Protein: CASSSDRGRLDTQYF.

The CDR3 loop is CSVEDQSWTAFYNEQFF. The CDR3 bases are TGCAGCGTTGAAGATCAAAGTTGGACAGCCTTCTACAATGAGCAGTTCTTC. V usage is TRBV29-1 and J usage is TRBJ2-1; the D gene is possibly TRBD1 (6 bases). This CDR3 has 17 residues. Germline V gene lookup returns CDR1 SQVTM and CDR2 ANQGSEA. The ends were cut back, 0 bases at V and 3 bases at J, with 18 bases in the middle.

In this sample, this clonotype turned up a few times. This chain links TRBV7-2 with TRBJ1-5; 7 bases fit TRBD1. This CDR3 is built from 18 residues. Germline V gene data show CDR1 as SGHTA and CDR2 as FQGNSA. J gave up 6 bases and V 2 bases, and 16 bases lay outside the gene matches. The CDR3 reads CASSLTSRDRVVVQPQHF. Here the CDR3 DNA reads TGTGCCAGCAGCTTAACCTCGCGAGACAGGGTGGTTGTTCAGCCCCAGCATTTT.

The rearrangement joins TRBV15 to TRBJ1-1, with D uncertain. Germline CDR1 LNHNV, CDR2 YYDKDF (reference sequence). Trimming removed 8 bases from V and 5 bases from J, with 21 bases in between. This CDR3 spans 15 amino acids. The CDR3 is CATGSPQTFSTEAFF. The CDR3 DNA reads as TGTGCCACCGGCTCGCCGCAGACTTTCAGTACTGAAGCTTTCTTT. Complete variable domain (other parts from reference TRBV15 and TRBJ1-1): DAMVIQNPRYQVTQFGKPVTLSCSQTLNHNVMYWYQQKSSQAPKLLFHYYDKDFNNEADTPDNFQSRRPNTSFCFLDIRSPGLGDTAMYLCATGSPQTFSTEAFFGQGTRLTVV.

The chain has TRBV29-1 and TRBJ1-2; tentative D call: TRBD1 (5 bases). CDR3 size: 12 residues. Germline lookup yields CDR1 SQVTM and CDR2 ANQGSEA. The V and J ends lost 6 bases and 2 bases respectively, with 10 bases between them. The CDR3 nucleotides read TGCAGCGTCCGCAGGGAAAACTATGGCTACACCTTC. Its protein is CSVRRENYGYTF.

The chain links TRBV7-3 to TRBJ2-3; 12 bases align to TRBD1. V gave up 4 bases and J gave up 1 base; unmatched junction bases: 3. Per germline, CDR1 SGHTA and CDR2 FQGTGA. The CDR3 sequence is 16 residues long. This chain's CDR3 is CASSWGTGGRTDTQYF. DNA for the CDR3: TGTGCCAGCAGCTGGGGGACAGGGGGCCGCACAGATACGCAGTATTTT.

This sequence joins TRBV4-1 and TRBJ2-3; a weak D match, TRBD2 (6 bases). Germline CDR1 and CDR2: MGHRA and YSYEKL. The CDR3 runs to 15 residues. The V and J ends lost 2 bases and 3 bases respectively, with 12 bases between them. The CDR3 sequence: CASSQWVRGTDTQYF. The DNA of the CDR3 is TGCGCCAGCAGCCAATGGGTGCGGGGAACAGATACGCAGTATTTT.

In this sample, this clonotype turned up a few times. This chain links TRBV6-6 with TRBJ2-5, with D tentatively TRBD2 (5 bases). The DNA end is a closer match to TRBJ2-7, so the J assignment may be wrong. Looked up from germline, CDR1 is MNHNY and CDR2 is SVGAGI (reference sequence). The CDR3 spans 14 residues. CDR3 region: CASSYDYLGYEQYF. CDR3 sequence (DNA): TGTGCCAGCAGTTACGACTACCTCGGCTACGAGCAGTACTTC.

About this clonotype itself: This may come from a read error, since a much larger clone is one base off. The V and J genes are TRBV18 and TRBJ1-1; D unresolved. Germline lookup yields CDR1 KGHSH and CDR2 LQKENI. This CDR3 has 12 residues. CDR3 nucleotides: TGTGCCAGCCCACCCGACACCCGGCCACAGTTCTTT. Protein sequence: CASPPDTRPQFF.

The genes are TRBV12-3 or TRBV12-4 and TRBJ1-1; 8 bases agree with TRBD1. The CDR3 covers 14 residues. V lost 6 bases, J lost 6 bases, and 9 bases stayed unmatched. CDR3: CASSPRTGKAEAFF. As DNA, the CDR3 is TGTGCCAGCAGCCCTAGGACAGGGAAGGCTGAAGCTTTCTTT.

V gene TRBV7-9 combines with J gene TRBJ2-1; 9 nucleotides align to TRBD1. Gene TRBJ2-7 matches the end of the DNA better, so the J call may be wrong. Germline V gene sequence: CDR1 SEHNR, CDR2 FQNEAQ (reference sequence). The CDR3 totals 16 residues. The CDR3 here is CASSSNRDRVSYEQYF. The CDR3 DNA sequence: TGTGCCAGCAGCTCGAACCGGGACAGGGTCTCCTACGAGCAGTACTTC.

The chain has TRBV7-2 and TRBJ2-5; possibly TRBD1 for D (6 bases). The CDR3 runs 16 residues. Trimming pared 2 bases from V and 4 bases from J, leaving 17 bases between. Germline V gives CDR1 SGHTA, CDR2 FQGNSA. This CDR3 reads CASSLRGRGAGETQYF. The CDR3 DNA reads as TGTGCCAGCAGCTTACGGGGCAGGGGCGCGGGAGAGACCCAGTACTTC.

V usage is TRBV12-3 or TRBV12-4 and J usage is TRBJ1-5, with D possibly being TRBD1 (5 bases). The V end was cut by 6 bases, the J end by 3 bases, with 12 bases between. This CDR3 spans 14 amino acids. The CDR3 is CASSYDRANQPQHF. The CDR3 nucleotides are TGTGCCAGCAGCTACGACAGAGCCAATCAGCCCCAGCATTTT.

The CDR3 is CASSLVGGNYGYTF. CDR3 in DNA: TGTGCCAGCAGCTTAGTGGGCGGAAACTATGGCTACACCTTC. The rearrangement uses TRBV7-2 and TRBJ1-2; D remains ambiguous. The V gene lost 1 base and the J gene lost 2 bases, with 8 bases spanning the gap. This CDR3 comprises 14 residues. CDR1 and CDR2 (germline): SGHTA, FQGNSA.

The V and J genes are TRBV7-9 and TRBJ2-2; D might be TRBD2 (5 bases). The germline CDR1 and CDR2 sequences are SEHNR and FQNEAQ (reference sequence). V was cut by 5 bases and J by 1 base, with 14 bases left in between. This CDR3 has 16 amino acids. CDR3: CASSTTDGLNTGELFF. Here the CDR3 DNA reads TGTGCCAGCAGCACAACCGATGGACTGAACACCGGGGAGCTGTTTTTT.

The chain has TRBV14 and TRBJ2-2; D may be TRBD2 (6 bases). CDR1 is SGHDN, CDR2 FVKESK, per germline. V was pared by 1 base and J by 7 bases, with 7 bases between. This CDR3 contains 13 residues. The CDR3, as DNA: TGTGCCAGCAGCCAAGTGCGGGGCGGGGAGCTGTTTTTT. Residues: CASSQVRGGELFF. The entire variable domain, with the rest obtained from reference TRBV14 and TRBJ2-2, is as follows: EAGVTQFPSHSVIEKGQTVTLRCDPISGHDNLYWYRRVMGKEIKFLLHFVKESKQDESGMPNNRFLAERTGGTYSTLKVQPAELEDSGVYFCASSQVRGGELFFGEGSRLTVL.

There are a few counts of this clonotype. The chain carries TRBV7-9 and TRBJ1-2; 7 bases align to TRBD1. Germline lookup yields CDR1 SEHNR and CDR2 FQNEAQ (reference sequence). J lost 5 bases, V lost 2 bases, and 8 bases had no gene match. CDR3 length: 15 amino acids. The CDR3 DNA reads as TGTGCCAGCAGCTTAAGTGAACAGGGGCCTTATGGCTACACCTTC. It is translated as CASSLSEQGPYGYTF.

This clonotype was detected many times. The chain joins TRBV27 to TRBJ1-1; D is unresolved. The CDR3 is 14 residues long. Trimming removed 2 bases from V and 8 bases from J, with 15 bases in between. The germline CDR1 and CDR2 sequences are MNHEY and SMNVEV (reference sequence). CDR3: CASSLEGAEEEAFF. CDR3 nucleotide sequence: TGTGCCAGCAGTTTAGAGGGAGCGGAGGAGGAAGCTTTCTTT.

The chain links TRBV21-1 to TRBJ2-7; the table names TRBD1, a call not compared with the DNA. TRBV21-1 corresponds to a pseudogene. The CDR3 extends over 12 amino acids. The CDR3: CDSQGASYEQYF. The CDR3 DNA reads as TGTGACTCACAGGGGGCATCCTACGAGCAGTACTTC.

J is TRBJ2-5 and V is TRBV29-1; no definite D call. Trimming shortened V by 2 bases and J by 2 bases, and 6 bases separated the two germline ends. The CDR3 loop spans 12 amino acids. Germline V gene lookup returns CDR1 SQVTM and CDR2 ANQGSEA. CDR3 residues: CSVERSQETQYF. CDR3 sequence (DNA): TGCAGCGTTGAACGGTCTCAAGAGACCCAGTACTTC.

This clonotype appeared a few times. The genes are TRBV27 and TRBJ2-5, with 8 bases aligning to TRBD2. The V and J ends lost 6 bases and 4 bases, in that order; junction bases with no gene match: 22. CDR3 length equals 19 residues. Germline V gene data show CDR1 as MNHEY and CDR2 as SMNVEV (reference sequence). The CDR3 DNA reads as TGTGCCAGCAGACCCGGGACATACACTGACGGGGGGGCCAGAGAGACCCAGTACTTC. Residues: CASRPGTYTDGGARETQYF.